The clone carrying this TCR beta chain counts as medium-sized. TCRdb keeps only in-frame clones here, not all; method: immunoSEQ multiplex PCR. The profile shows under 45,000 clones, 78% of them singletons. The CDR3 is 12 amino acids. V was trimmed by 4 bases and J by 4 bases, leaving 4 bases between them. Germline CDR1 reads SGHAT; CDR2 reads FQNNGV. This sample is part of a study of OX40 agonist ivuxolimab in advanced cancers. The sample consisted of CD4+ or CD8+ T cells sorted from blood, taken in a trial of the OX40 agonist ivuxolimab. The sequence was obtained from an adult with an advanced solid tumor such as melanoma, head and neck, liver or kidney cancer. The chain is built from TRBV11-2 and TRBJ2-2; D is ambiguous. The CDR3 spells CASSSITGELFF. The DNA for the CDR3 is TGTGCCAGCAGCTCAATCACCGGGGAGCTGTTTTTT.